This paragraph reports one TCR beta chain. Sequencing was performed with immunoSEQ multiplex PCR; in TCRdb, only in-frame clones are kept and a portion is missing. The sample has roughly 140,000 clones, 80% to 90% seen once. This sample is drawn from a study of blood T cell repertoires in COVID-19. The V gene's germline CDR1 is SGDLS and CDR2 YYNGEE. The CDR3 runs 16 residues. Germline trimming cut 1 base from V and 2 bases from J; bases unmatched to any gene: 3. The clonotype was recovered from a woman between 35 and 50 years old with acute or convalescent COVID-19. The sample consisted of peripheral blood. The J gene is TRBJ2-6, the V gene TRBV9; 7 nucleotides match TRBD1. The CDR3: CASSVNTGAGANVLTF. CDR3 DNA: TGTGCCAGCAGCGTAAATACAGGGGCTGGGGCCAACGTCCTGACTTTC. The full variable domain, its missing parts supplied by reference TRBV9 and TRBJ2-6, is DSGVTQTPKHLITATGQRVTLRCSPRSGDLSVYWYQQSLDQGLQFLIQYYNGEERAKGNILERFSAQQFPDLHSELNLSSLELGDSALYFCASSVNTGAGANVLTFGAGSRLTVL.